The table lists the clone carrying this T cell receptor (beta chain) with a few counts. Its antigen is as yet unknown. TCRdb used MiXCR to reprocess the reads, holding one entry per CDR3 protein. Here the sample spans about 470,000 distinct CDR3 sequences, about 42% being singletons. The CDR3 runs 14 residues. Germline V gene data show CDR1 as MNHNS and CDR2 as SASEGT. V shed 5 bases and J shed 3 bases, with 13 bases lying between them. This sample is part of a study of T cell repertoires in cytomegalovirus infection. Turning to the study itself: As its CMV epitopes, the study selected recently identified HLA-C-restricted and well-studied HLA-B-restricted targets. Signatures in public TCR beta sequences pointed to both CMV infection and matching HLA type.

Study findings and constraints: Ex vivo, HLA-C-restricted CMV-specific TCR beta clonotypes prevailed over the rest of the response.

The clonotype comes from a human donor in good health (CMV status not recorded). Some clones in this sample may be carry-over from other donors' samples. The gene calls are TRBV6-1 and TRBJ2-5; D is uncertain. The sample consisted of cultured PBMCs, taken from culture after CMV antigen stimulation. CDR3 region: CASSLAWAEETQYF. CDR3 nucleotides: TGTGCCAGCAGTCTTGCGTGGGCAGAAGAGACCCAGTACTTC.